This T cell receptor beta chain was recorded in a study of blood T cell repertoires in COVID-19. Whole-study context: PBMCs, B-cell-depleted T cells, or T cells provided the cDNA or gDNA that made up the material.

As originally analysed: Estimates of nucleated cell counts were drawn from the amplification of reference gene primers. Method: immunoSEQ multiplex PCR; TCRdb's copy keeps in-frame clones and lacks some. D and trimming come from the DNA, and the V and J calls and clone size come from that table. The repertoire includes approximately 530,000 clones, approximately 88% of them detected once, and roughly 8.3% sits in the top ten. V gave up 4 bases and J gave up 8 bases, with 20 bases separating them. The CDR3 loop spans 15 amino acids. Germline V lookup: CDR1 LNHDA, CDR2 SQIVND (reference sequence). Enrolment of Seattle patients took place during active infection, and they were followed longitudinally.

This sequence originates from a woman in her 50s with COVID-19, enrolled during active disease. Sequenced input: peripheral blood. The chain couples TRBV19 to TRBJ1-2; D might be TRBD1 (5 bases). Here the CDR3 DNA reads TGTGCCAGTAGTACCAGGACGGAATCAGGGTTCGGCTACACCTTC. It yields the protein CASSTRTESGFGYTF.